The next 10 T cell receptor beta chains were all read from a single sample in a study of blood T cells in healthy people across ages. The authors ran a second PCR of roughly 6 to 11 cycles using a sample-barcoded 5' primer and a J-beta primer mix. MiXCR was run by TCRdb on the 5' RACE reads, yielding one entry per CDR3 protein. The data contain more than 700,000 distinct CDR3 sequences, roughly 50% of them singletons. The material sequenced was blood. The receptors stem from an elderly man in good health.

This clonotype was recorded a few times. The rearrangement links TRBV2 to TRBJ2-6; D not certain. V was pared by 6 bases and J by 0 bases, with 9 bases between. The CDR3 length is 15 residues. Germline CDR1 and CDR2: SNHLY and FYNNEI. For the CDR3, the DNA is TGTGCCAGCAGAAACACGAACTCTGGGGCCAACGTCCTGACTTTC. As protein: CASRNTNSGANVLTF.

The rearrangement links TRBV7-9 to TRBJ2-7; maybe TRBD1 (6 bases). The CDR3 totals 14 residues. The germline CDR1 and CDR2 sequences are SEHNR and FQNEAQ (reference sequence). With 5 bases removed from V and 0 bases from J, the gap between germline ends came to 11 bases. CDR3 bases: TGTGCCAGCAGCGCAGGGGACGGCTCCTACGAGCAGTACTTC. This gives the protein CASSAGDGSYEQYF.

The rearrangement links TRBV2 to TRBJ2-7; possibly TRBD2 for D (7 bases). V was trimmed by 3 bases and J by 2 bases, leaving 14 bases between them. CDR1 SNHLY and CDR2 FYNNEI come from the germline V gene. The CDR3 sequence is 15 residues long. This chain's CDR3 is CASSEAGDTAYEQYF. For the CDR3, the DNA is TGTGCCAGCAGTGAGGCGGGGGACACAGCCTACGAGCAGTACTTC.

V and J are TRBV20-1 and TRBJ2-1; tentative D call: TRBD1 (5 bases). The V gene lost 8 bases and the J gene lost 0 bases, with 11 bases spanning the gap. The CDR3 length is 13 residues. From germline, CDR1 is DFQATT and CDR2 SNEGSKA (reference sequence). CDR3 protein: CSIQESSYNEQFF. The CDR3 coding sequence is TGCAGTATACAGGAGAGCTCCTACAATGAGCAGTTCTTC.

The rearrangement links TRBV4-1 to TRBJ2-1; 7 bases fit TRBD2. The ends lost 4 bases at V and 3 bases at J; junction bases unmatched: 9. Germline CDR1 reads MGHRA; CDR2 reads YSYEKL. The CDR3 runs to 16 residues. The CDR3 nucleotides are TGCGCCAGCAGCCTAACGATCGGACTAGGCTACAATGAGCAGTTCTTC. Amino acid sequence: CASSLTIGLGYNEQFF.

This clonotype was picked up a small number of times. The chain employs TRBV3-1 and TRBJ2-7; D may correspond to TRBD1 or TRBD2 (5 bases each). The CDR3 extends over 13 amino acids. Looked up from germline, CDR1 is LGHDT and CDR2 is YNNKEL (reference sequence). V was trimmed by 6 bases and J by 0 bases, leaving 9 bases between them. The CDR3 DNA sequence: TGTGCCAGCAGGGCCGGGACCTCCTACGAGCAGTACTTC. Protein product: CASRAGTSYEQYF.

This clonotype was picked up one time. J is TRBJ2-1 and V is TRBV19, with a tentative D call TRBD1 (6 bases). CDR1 and CDR2 from the germline V gene are LNHDA and SQIVND (reference sequence). Trimming stripped 1 base from V and 7 bases from J, with 11 bases between. This CDR3 contains 14 residues. The chain's CDR3 is CASSIVAGVNEQFF. For the CDR3, the DNA is TGTGCCAGTAGTATAGTGGCAGGGGTGAATGAGCAGTTCTTC.

In this sample, this clonotype turned up a few times. The rearrangement joins TRBV3-1 to TRBJ1-6; D unresolved. V lost 1 base to trimming and J lost 8 bases, with 9 bases between them. Looked up from germline, CDR1 is LGHDT and CDR2 is YNNKEL (reference sequence). The CDR3 extends over 14 amino acids. This CDR3 is CASSQGGTDSPLHF. The CDR3 DNA reads TGTGCCAGCAGCCAAGGGGGTACGGATTCACCCCTCCACTTT.

This chain joins TRBV7-8 and TRBJ2-1; 10 bases line up with TRBD2. The V segment lost 1 base and the J segment 6 bases; nucleotides outside the gene matches: 6. Germline V gene data show CDR1 as SGHVS and CDR2 as FQNEAQ. The CDR3 extends over 16 amino acids. CDR3 protein: CASSLGLAGGPNEQFF. In DNA, the CDR3 is TGTGCCAGCAGCTTAGGGTTAGCGGGAGGCCCCAATGAGCAGTTCTTC.

The V call is TRBV11-2, the J call TRBJ2-1; D gene uncertain. This CDR3 comprises 11 residues. V was clipped by 5 bases and J by 10 bases, with 9 bases between them. Germline CDR1 is SGHAT and CDR2 is FQNNGV. The CDR3 sequence: CASSPSWEQFF. DNA for the CDR3: TGTGCCAGCAGCCCAAGTTGGGAGCAGTTCTTC.